Listed below are T cell receptor beta chains from one sample, sequenced in a study of PD-L1 blockade in urothelial cancer. Libraries were prepared by immunoSEQ multiplex PCR; TCRdb keeps only in-frame clonotypes and omits some of them. This table holds some 60,000 clones, about 86% found once. The material sequenced was PBMCs, taken around atezolizumab (anti-PD-L1) treatment. The source of these receptors is a man between 45 and 60 years old with urothelial cancer. The CDR3 runs from the conserved cysteine through the conserved F or W. The D gene is left open where the match is weak. Rows give clone size only sometimes, using once, few, many, or a class for an expanded clone.

v_gene	d_gene	abundance	j_gene	CDR3aa	CDR3nt
TRBV5-4	TRBD2	NA	TRBJ2-1	CASRLGSTGRPYNEQFF	TGTGCCAGCAGATTAGGATCAACCGGGAGGCCGTACAATGAGCAGTTCTTC
TRBV10-2	TRBD1	NA	TRBJ2-7	CASSPRTGLPYEQYF	TGCGCCAGCAGTCCCCGGACAGGGCTACCCTACGAGCAGTACTTC
TRBV27	TRBD1	NA	TRBJ1-6	CASRPGQGASSPLHF	TGTGCCAGCAGGCCGGGACAGGGGGCTAGTTCACCCCTCCACTTT
TRBV7-9	NA	once	TRBJ1-6	CASSLGGDNSPLHF	TGTGCCAGCAGCTTAGGGGGGGATAATTCACCCCTCCACTTT
TRBV28	TRBD1	NA	TRBJ1-5	CASYRGFSNQPQHF	TGTGCCTCCTACAGGGGCTTCAGCAATCAGCCCCAGCATTTT
TRBV7-8	TRBD2	few	TRBJ2-2	CASSLFGLAITGELFF	TGTGCCAGCAGCTTATTCGGACTAGCGATCACCGGGGAGCTGTTTTTT
TRBV2	NA	NA	TRBJ1-5	CASSREGSNQPQHF	TGTGCCAGCTCCAGGGAGGGCAGCAATCAGCCCCAGCATTTT
TRBV6-1	TRBD1	NA	TRBJ2-2	CASSTGGANGELFF	TGTGCCAGCAGTACAGGGGGCGCAAACGGGGAGCTGTTTTTT
TRBV7-9	TRBD2	once	TRBJ2-1	CASSLGRLAGGDNEQFF	TGTGCCAGCAGCTTAGGGCGACTAGCGGGAGGTGACAATGAGCAGTTCTTC
TRBV7-2	NA	NA	TRBJ2-3	CASTPQRAAAVTQYF	TGTGCCAGCACCCCACAGCGGGCGGCCGCCGTTACGCAGTATTTT
TRBV30	NA	NA	TRBJ1-2	CAWRTDSVSGYTF	TGTGCCTGGAGGACGGACAGCGTGAGTGGCTACACCTTC
TRBV4-2	NA	NA	TRBJ1-1	CASSQPGTNEAFF	TGTGCCAGCAGCCAGCCGGGAACGAACGAAGCTTTCTTT
TRBV28	TRBD1	NA	TRBJ1-2	CASSPGTGNGYTF	TGTGCCAGCAGTCCGGGGACAGGGAATGGCTACACCTTC
TRBV12-5	TRBD2	NA	TRBJ2-3	CASGSGLVPDTQYF	TGTGCTAGTGGTTCCGGACTAGTCCCAGATACGCAGTATTTT
TRBV7-2	NA	NA	TRBJ1-2	CASLGGRVGYTF	TGTGCCAGCCTAGGCGGGAGAGTTGGCTACACCTTC
TRBV27	NA	NA	TRBJ1-3	CASSLQTWTVYF	TGTGCCAGCAGTTTGCAAACTTGGACAGTATATTTT
TRBV5-1	NA	NA	TRBJ2-5	CASSLGTPQETQYF	TGCGCCAGCAGCCTCGGGACTCCCCAAGAGACCCAGTACTTC
TRBV28	NA	NA	TRBJ1-2	CAGQGGSGVYYGYTF	TGTGCCGGGCAGGGAGGATCTGGTGTTTACTATGGCTACACCTTC
TRBV6-1	TRBD1	once	TRBJ2-7	CASSEGAGGAGAYEQYF	TGTGCCAGCAGTGAAGGGGCAGGGGGCGCAGGGGCCTACGAGCAGTACTTC
TRBV19	TRBD1	NA	TRBJ2-7	CASRDRGLNEQYF	TGTGCCAGTAGAGACAGGGGATTGAACGAGCAGTACTTC
TRBV2	TRBD2	NA	TRBJ2-1	CASSESGLAGNEQFF	TGTGCCAGCAGTGAGTCGGGACTAGCGGGAAATGAGCAGTTCTTC
TRBV15	TRBD1	NA	TRBJ1-3	CATSTDRAGGNTIYF	TGTGCCACGAGTACAGACAGGGCCGGGGGAAACACCATATATTTT
TRBV27	NA	NA	TRBJ1-6	CASSAADSFNSPLHF	TGTGCCAGCAGCGCTGCGGACAGTTTTAATTCACCCCTCCACTTT
TRBV10-3	TRBD1	NA	TRBJ2-7	CAISEGGTGIPYEQYF	TGTGCCATCAGTGAGGGGGGGACAGGGATACCCTACGAGCAGTACTTC
TRBV6-1	NA	NA	TRBJ2-4	CASSARAKNIQYF	TGTGCCAGCAGTGCCCGGGCCAAAAACATTCAGTACTTC
TRBV28	NA	NA	TRBJ1-5	CASSHGSGGGQPQHF	TGTGCCAGCAGCCATGGGTCGGGGGGTGGTCAGCCCCAGCATTTT
TRBV7-2	NA	NA	TRBJ1-3	CASSPGGGNTIYF	TGTGCCAGCAGCCCGGGGGGGGGAAACACCATATATTTT
TRBV5-1	NA	NA	TRBJ2-3	CASRISTDTQYF	TGCGCCAGCAGAATCTCCACAGATACGCAGTATTTT
TRBV5-4	TRBD2	NA	TRBJ2-5	CASSFQSGRALVWETQYF	TGTGCCAGCAGCTTCCAAAGCGGGAGGGCCTTGGTGTGGGAGACCCAGTACTTC
TRBV29-1	NA	NA	TRBJ2-1	CVGSFINEQFF	TGCGTGGGTAGCTTTATCAATGAGCAGTTCTTC
TRBV18	TRBD2	NA	TRBJ2-3	CASSPGLAGNTDTQYF	TGTGCCAGCTCACCCGGACTAGCGGGAAACACAGATACGCAGTATTTT
TRBV2	NA	few	TRBJ1-3	CASSVGRTGNTIYF	TGTGCCAGCAGTGTTGGCAGAACTGGAAACACCATATATTTT
TRBV4-1	NA	NA	TRBJ2-5	CASSQGQVDPQYF	TGCGCCAGCAGCCAAGGACAGGTAGATCCCCAGTACTTC
TRBV7-6	TRBD1	NA	TRBJ1-1	CASSLATGANTEAFF	TGTGCCAGCAGCTTAGCGACAGGGGCGAACACTGAAGCTTTCTTT
TRBV28	TRBD1	NA	TRBJ1-1	CASGNVRGRLAFF	TGTGCCAGCGGTAATGTTAGGGGGCGTTTGGCTTTCTTT
TRBV7-2	NA	NA	TRBJ1-1	CASSLISEAFF	TGTGCCAGCAGCTTAATCAGTGAAGCTTTCTTT
TRBV18	NA	NA	TRBJ2-1	CASSARTADYNEQFF	TGTGCCAGCTCAGCCCGGACAGCCGATTACAATGAGCAGTTCTTC